This T cell receptor (beta chain) originates from a study of T-cell reconstitution after alpha-beta-depleted transplantation in children. Study-level results: Reportedly, only several hundred clones from non-depleted graft cells drove alpha-beta T-cell counts at about two months. T-cell counts and diversity were attributed mostly to newly produced T cells one year after transplant.

The length of the CDR3 is 15 residues. Trimming pared 4 bases from V and 9 bases from J, leaving 22 bases between. Germline CDR1 DFQATT, CDR2 SNEGSKA (reference sequence). Preparation of the TCRbeta library used unique molecular identifiers. TCRdb called the PCR reads again in MiXCR, with one record for every CDR3 protein. In the table there are approximately 500,000 distinct CDR3 sequences, over 9.5% of which are singletons. This clonotype appeared a few times. Its specificity is not known. The TCR comes from a child aged 2-15 years with inherited bone marrow failure, due to receive a stem cell transplant. This chain connects TRBV20-1 to TRBJ2-1; possible D gene TRBD2, 6 bases. Material: PBMCs, obtained before TCRalphabeta/CD19-depleted stem cell transplant. This chain's CDR3 is CSAILGREVQGEQFF. The CDR3 nucleotides are TGCAGTGCTATTCTCGGCAGGGAGGTTCAGGGTGAGCAGTTCTTC.